This is a list of T cell receptor beta chains from one sample in a study of shared clonotypes between healthy human individuals. Clones were read by immunoSEQ multiplex PCR, and TCRdb kept only the in-frame ones, dropping some. In the table there are under 650,000 clones, around 96% of which are singletons. Sequences were obtained from naive CD4+ T cells sorted from blood. Receptors originate from a woman in her 30s in good health. The CDR3 runs from the conserved cysteine through the conserved F or W. The order of the fields is V gene, clone size, D gene, J gene, CDR3 DNA, CDR3 protein. A D gene is named only where the DNA matches it firmly. Some rows have no size entry. The others give once, few or many, or a class for an expanded clone.

>TRBV28|NA|NA|TRBJ1-5
TGTGCCAGCAGTCCCGCTCTGATGCCCCAGCATTTT
CASSPALMPQHF
>TRBV2|once|NA|TRBJ1-4
TGTGCCAGCAAGAACAGTATCCTTAATGAAAAACTGTTTTTT
CASKNSILNEKLFF
>TRBV28|NA|TRBD1|TRBJ1-6
TGTGCCAGCAGTCCGGACAGGGCTGGTTCACCCCTCCACTTT
CASSPDRAGSPLHF
>TRBV5-1|once|NA|TRBJ1-1
TGCGCCAGCAGTCTATTCGGGGCCGGGACTGAAGCTTTCTTT
CASSLFGAGTEAFF
>TRBV6-1|NA|TRBD2|TRBJ2-7
TGTGCCAGCACCCCTGGACTAGAGACCTACGAGCAGTACTTC
CASTPGLETYEQYF
>TRBV4-1|NA|TRBD1|TRBJ1-4
TGCGCCAGCAGCCAAATTGGGGCAGGGGGTGAAAAACTGTTTTTT
CASSQIGAGGEKLFF
>TRBV7-6|NA|NA|TRBJ2-7
TGTGCCAGCAGCTTAAGGGGGGGGCAGGGCTACGAGCAGTACTTC
CASSLRGGQGYEQYF
>TRBV9|NA|TRBD2|TRBJ2-3
TGTGCCAGCAGCGTAGACAGGCCACACCTGCTTCGGGGGGAGGGGTTCACAGATACGCAGTATTTT
CASSVDRPHLLRGEGFTDTQYF
>TRBV19|once|NA|TRBJ1-2
TGTGCCAGTAGTATCGGTGTGGAAAGCTATGATGGCTACACCTTC
CASSIGVESYDGYTF
>TRBV29-1|NA|NA|TRBJ1-1
TGCAGCGTTTCAGGGGTCCGGAACACTGAAGCTTTCTTT
CSVSGVRNTEAFF
>TRBV4-1|NA|TRBD1|TRBJ1-2
TGCGCCAGCAGCCAAGAACCGGGACAGGGGTTTTTCAACTATGGCTACACCTTC
CASSQEPGQGFFNYGYTF
>TRBV4-1|NA|NA|TRBJ1-1
TGCGCCAGCAGCCAAGTTGGTATGGAGAGAACTGAAGCTTTCTTT
CASSQVGMERTEAFF
>TRBV7-3|NA|NA|TRBJ2-3
TGTGCCAGCAGCCCCCGGTTTGGACCTGACACAGATACGCAGTATTTT
CASSPRFGPDTDTQYF
>TRBV11-2|NA|TRBD1|TRBJ1-3
TGTGCCAGCAGCTTCAGGGGGCCAGGGGGCGCTGGAAACACCATATATTTT
CASSFRGPGGAGNTIYF
>TRBV5-1|NA|TRBD2|TRBJ2-1
TGCGCCAGCAGCTTGGCATCTAGCGGATACAATGAGCAGTTCTTC
CASSLASSGYNEQFF
>TRBV27|NA|NA|TRBJ2-3
TGTGCCAGCAGTTACACTAGCTCTGCAGATACGCAGTATTTT
CASSYTSSADTQYF
>TRBV5-1|NA|TRBD1|TRBJ1-5
TGCGCCAGCAGCTCGACAGGGGTCAATCAGCCCCAGCATTTT
CASSSTGVNQPQHF
>TRBV18|NA|TRBD1|TRBJ2-2
TGTGCCAGCTCACCCCCGTCAAGGGGGCCGAACACCGGGGAGCTGTTTTTT
CASSPPSRGPNTGELFF
>TRBV2|NA|TRBD2|TRBJ2-1
TGTGCCAGCAGTCCGCTAGCGGGAGAAGCGGATGAGCAGTTCTTC
CASSPLAGEADEQFF
>TRBV5-1|NA|TRBD2|TRBJ2-7
TGCGCCAGCAGCTTCTTGACTAGCGGGGGTGCTGAAAACTACGAGCAGTACTTC
CASSFLTSGGAENYEQYF
>TRBV28|NA|NA|TRBJ1-4
TGTGCCAGCAGTCCTCAGGAGACTAATGAAAAACTGTTTTTT
CASSPQETNEKLFF
>TRBV28|NA|NA|TRBJ2-1
TGTGCCAGCAGTTCTGCCCTACCTACCGCCTCCTATGAGCAGTTCTTC
CASSSALPTASYEQFF
>TRBV9|NA|NA|TRBJ1-4
TGTGCCAGCAGCGTCGCGGGGGGGAGTGAAAAACTGTTTTTT
CASSVAGGSEKLFF
>TRBV29-1|NA|NA|TRBJ2-7
TGCAGCGTTCAATCGGGCTACGAGCAGTACTTC
CSVQSGYEQYF
>TRBV6-1|NA|TRBD2|TRBJ2-2
TGTGCCAGCAGTGAAATGCCTAGCGGGAACACCGGGGAGCTGTTTTTT
CASSEMPSGNTGELFF
>TRBV18|NA|NA|TRBJ2-5
TGTGCCAGCTCACCACCGGGGCGGATCTTCGAGACCCAGTACTTC
CASSPPGRIFETQYF